The sample holds one count of the clone carrying this TCR beta chain. Antigen: not known. Other nucleotide sequences from this sample produce the same CDR3. The data belong to a study of T cell responses to AZD1222 COVID-19 vaccine. Using immunoSEQ multiplex PCR, the repertoire was profiled, and TCRdb retains in-frame clones only, with some absent. The sample holds around 120,000 clones, 86% seen once. Study-wide results and limits: Donors were chiefly white British, with a greater number of females, and clonal diversity was perhaps underestimated. At study baseline, merely about 6 AZD1222 recipients were seropositive. Repertoire sampling was restricted to post-peak T cell response timepoints. A rise in Spike-specific TCR breadth and depth followed two AZD1222 doses.

The CDR3 runs 12 residues. CDR1 is LNHDA and CDR2 is SQIVND in the germline V gene (reference sequence). The V gene lost 1 base and the J gene lost 5 bases, with 3 bases spanning the gap. The chain couples TRBV19 to TRBJ1-5; D remains ambiguous. The clonotype originates from an adult who received the AZD1222 COVID-19 vaccine. Here the sequenced sample was peripheral blood, taken 28 days after the second AZD1222 dose. The CDR3 loop reads CASSIADQPQHF. CDR3 bases: TGTGCCAGTAGTATAGCTGATCAGCCCCAGCATTTT.